These 23 T cell receptor beta chains were all obtained from the same sample, sequenced in a study of T cells in Graves' hyperthyroidism and ophthalmopathy. Using RNA transcripts as the source, TCR beta CDR3 regions were amplified. Researchers ran a first-round RT-PCR on the TCR CDR3 using the HTBI primer set. TCRdb called the multiplex PCR reads again in MiXCR, with one record for every CDR3 protein. The data contain hundreds of thousands of distinct CDR3 sequences, about 15% of them seen just once; the ten biggest clones take up approximately 13%. Sequenced input: blood. These receptors originate from a man between 18 and 29 years old with Graves' ophthalmopathy.

This clonotype was seen a handful of times. The chain uses TRBV11-2 and TRBJ1-6, with 10 bases lining up with TRBD1. J lost 9 bases, V lost 1 base, and 6 bases had no gene match. There are 16 residues in the CDR3. Germline V gene sequence: CDR1 SGHAT, CDR2 FQNNGV. The CDR3 here is CASSLGAGTGVSPLHF. In DNA, the CDR3 is TGTGCCAGCAGCTTAGGGGCCGGGACAGGGGTTTCACCCCTCCACTTT. Complete variable domain (other parts from reference TRBV11-2 and TRBJ1-6): EAGVAQSPRYKIIEKRQSVAFWCNPISGHATLYWYQQILGQGPKLLIQFQNNGVVDDSQLPKDRFSAERLKGVDSTLKIQPAKLEDSAVYLCASSLGAGTGVSPLHFGNGTRLTVT.

At least ten counts were recorded for this clonotype. The chain combines TRBV5-4 with TRBJ1-4, with unresolved D. Between the trimmed V and J ends, which lost 2 bases and 3 bases, there was a span of 2 bases. The germline gives CDR1 SGHNT, CDR2 YYREEE (reference sequence). The CDR3 length is 12 residues. DNA of the CDR3: TGTGCCAGCAGCTTAGCTAATGAAAAACTGTTTTTT. This gives the protein CASSLANEKLFF.

The table lists this clonotype with many counts. This chain uses TRBV18 with TRBJ1-3, with D hard to call. Germline lookup yields CDR1 KGHSH and CDR2 LQKENI. CDR3 size: 15 residues. Trimming stripped 2 bases from V and 4 bases from J, with 12 bases between. The CDR3 nucleotides are TGTGCCAGCTCACCAACAGACGACGGAGGAAACACCATATATTTT. This encodes CASSPTDDGGNTIYF.

This clonotype was seen at least ten times. This chain connects TRBV18 to TRBJ1-3, with D unresolved. The CDR3 extends over 14 amino acids. CDR1 is KGHSH and CDR2 is LQKENI in the germline V gene. V shed 3 bases and J shed 2 bases, with 8 bases lying between them. CDR3 sequence: CASSPQGTGNTIYF. In DNA form, the CDR3 reads TGTGCCAGCTCACCTCAAGGGACTGGAAACACCATATATTTT.

This clonotype was seen only a few times. This chain uses TRBV9 with TRBJ1-1; D unresolved. The CDR3 extends over 16 amino acids. CDR1 and CDR2 (germline): SGDLS, YYNGEE. V lost 0 bases, J lost 0 bases, and 12 bases lay in between. CDR3 coding DNA: TGTGCCAGCAGCGTAGAGGCAAGATACATGAACACTGAAGCTTTCTTT. Its translation is CASSVEARYMNTEAFF.

In this sample, this clonotype turned up a few times. The chain couples TRBV4-2 to TRBJ1-1; 7 bases agree with TRBD1. This CDR3 spans 16 amino acids. CDR1 LGHNA and CDR2 YNFKEQ come from the germline V gene. The V segment lost 5 bases and the J segment 1 base; nucleotides outside the gene matches: 10. CDR3 protein: CASSKGQINPNTEAFF. The CDR3 nucleotides are TGTGCCAGCAGCAAGGGACAGATAAATCCGAACACTGAAGCTTTCTTT.

This clonotype was seen at least ten times. The genes are TRBV6-1 and TRBJ1-1, with D possibly TRBD1 on 6 matching bases. The ends were cut back, 5 bases at V and 3 bases at J, with 31 bases in the middle. CDR3 length equals 20 residues. Germline-derived CDR1 and CDR2 are MNHNS and SASEGT. The CDR3 sequence: CASSHSAGGGGREGDTEAFF. The CDR3 nucleotides are TGTGCCAGCAGTCACTCCGCCGGGGGGGGCGGCAGGGAGGGCGACACTGAAGCTTTCTTT.

CDR3 region: CATLGGAGGYTF. The CDR3 coding sequence is TGTGCCACCCTGGGGGGGGCAGGGGGCTACACCTTC. This chain connects TRBV28 to TRBJ1-2, with D tentatively TRBD1 (6 bases). The CDR3 spans 12 residues. Trimming cost V 10 bases and J 8 bases, with 17 bases left between them. Germline values: CDR1 MDHEN, CDR2 SYDVKM.

This clonotype was found many times. This sequence joins TRBV7-2 and TRBJ2-1; D unclear. This CDR3 has 12 amino acids. The germline gives CDR1 SGHTA, CDR2 FQGNSA. V dropped 5 bases and J dropped 12 bases, with 14 bases sitting between them. In nucleotides, the CDR3 is TGTGCCAGCAGCCCTAGTCGTGTCGGGCAGTTCTTC. Protein product: CASSPSRVGQFF. The full variable domain, with the rest looked up from reference TRBV7-2 and TRBJ2-1, is GAGVSQSPSNKVTEKGKDVELRCDPISGHTALYWYRQSLGQGLEFLIYFQGNSAPDKSGLPSDRFSAERTGGSVSTLTIQRTQQEDSAVYLCASSPSRVGQFFGPGTRLTVL.

This clonotype was seen repeatedly, ten times or more. This CDR3 is CASSRDLGLTEAFF. The CDR3, as DNA: TGTGCCAGCAGTCGCGATCTGGGCCTCACTGAAGCTTTCTTT. The V call is TRBV12-3 or TRBV12-4, the J call TRBJ1-1; D not certain. CDR3 length equals 14 residues. V lost 5 bases and J lost 4, with 14 bases in between.

This clonotype came up once. The chain joins TRBV27 to TRBJ2-7, with D possibly matching TRBD2 (6 bases). Per the germline V gene, CDR1 is MNHEY and CDR2 is SMNVEV (reference sequence). V was trimmed by 0 bases and J by 4 bases, leaving 16 bases between them. CDR3 length: 16 amino acids. The CDR3 DNA follows: TGTGCCAGCAGTTTATCGCGTGGGGACTTGATATACGAGCAGTACTTC. Its translation is CASSLSRGDLIYEQYF.

This clonotype was observed many times. The genes are TRBV5-1 and TRBJ1-1; weak D call: TRBD1 (5 bases). Germline values: CDR1 SGHRS, CDR2 YFSETQ. The CDR3 runs to 14 residues. V gave up 7 bases and J gave up 2 bases, with 15 bases separating them. The CDR3 coding sequence is TGCGCCAGCCGACCGAGGGGAACAAACACTGAAGCTTTCTTT. Translating it yields CASRPRGTNTEAFF.

V is TRBV3-1 and J is TRBJ2-1; D is uncertain. CDR3 size: 15 residues. Per the germline V gene, CDR1 is LGHDT and CDR2 is YNNKEL (reference sequence). V lost 0 bases, J lost 3 bases, and 9 bases lay in between. The CDR3 coding sequence is TGTGCCAGCAGCCAAGATTACAACAACTACAATGAGCAGTTCTTC. This codes for CASSQDYNNYNEQFF.

This clonotype has a handful of counts. V gene TRBV24-1 combines with J gene TRBJ2-1; either TRBD1 or TRBD2 may fit D (6 bases each). The length of the CDR3 is 17 residues. Germline assignment: CDR1 KGHDR and CDR2 SFDVKD. V was pared by 4 bases and J by 4 bases, with 19 bases between. CDR3: CATSEARGGRIYNEQFF. The CDR3 nucleotides are TGTGCCACCAGTGAGGCCCGAGGGGGGCGAATTTACAATGAGCAGTTCTTC.

This clonotype was counted many times. This chain joins TRBV5-5 and TRBJ2-1, with TRBD2 matching over 15 bases. This CDR3 spans 17 amino acids. Germline CDR1 is SGHKS and CDR2 is YYEKEE (reference sequence). The trim removed 4 bases at V and 2 bases at J, leaving 4 bases unmatched. As DNA, the CDR3 is TGTGCCAGCAGCCTAGGACTAGCGGGGGGGACCTACAATGAGCAGTTCTTC. Translating gives CASSLGLAGGTYNEQFF.

The chain couples TRBV6-1 to TRBJ2-7; D not certain. Trimming shortened V by 4 bases and J by 4 bases, and 20 bases separated the two germline ends. The CDR3 has 16 residues. From germline, CDR1 is MNHNS and CDR2 SASEGT. CDR3 DNA sequence: TGTGCCAGCAGTGTGGGCCGACCCATCCTGATGTACGAGCAGTACTTC. This encodes CASSVGRPILMYEQYF.

This clonotype was detected many times. V is TRBV19 and J is TRBJ1-2, with 10 bases identical to TRBD1. This CDR3 is 15 amino acids long. Germline CDR1 is LNHDA and CDR2 is SQIVND (reference sequence). The J segment lost 7 bases and the V segment lost 8 bases, leaving 13 bases of the junction unmatched. In DNA, the CDR3 is TGTGCCAGTCTGACAGGGGGCCAACAACCTGGTGGCTACACCTTC. It codes for CASLTGGQQPGGYTF.

The gene calls are TRBV7-8 and TRBJ2-2; a possible D gene is TRBD2 (5 bases). Per the germline V gene, CDR1 is SGHVS and CDR2 is FQNEAQ. The CDR3 length is 15 residues. V was shortened by 5 bases and J by 0 bases, with 10 bases between the two germline ends. CDR3 sequence reads: CASSPLGANTGELFF. The CDR3 DNA sequence: TGTGCCAGCAGCCCGCTCGGGGCGAACACCGGGGAGCTGTTTTTT.

This clonotype was counted many times. This sequence joins TRBV29-1 and TRBJ2-3; TRBD2 matches at 13 bases. This CDR3 region has 17 residues. Germline assignment: CDR1 SQVTM and CDR2 ANQGSEA. V lost 4 bases and J lost 2; bases outside the gene matches: 9. The CDR3: CSVGGLAGFSNTDTQYF. For the CDR3, the DNA is TGCAGCGTTGGGGGACTAGCGGGGTTTAGCAACACAGATACGCAGTATTTT.

This clonotype has more than one count but fewer than ten. V gene TRBV6-1 combines with J gene TRBJ2-7; D possibly corresponds to TRBD2 (5 bases). V was clipped by 5 bases and J by 2 bases, with 16 bases between them. CDR1 MNHNS and CDR2 SASEGT come from the germline V gene. The CDR3 runs to 15 residues. CDR3 region: CASSLGKTTTYEQYF. The CDR3 DNA is TGTGCCAGCAGTCTAGGGAAGACTACCACCTACGAGCAGTACTTC.

This clonotype was counted ten times or more. This rearrangement joins TRBV20-1 to TRBJ2-7; D assignment may be TRBD1 or TRBD2 (6 bases each). Trimming took off 6 bases at V and 4 bases at J, with 13 bases between the two ends. The CDR3 runs to 12 residues. Germline CDR1 and CDR2: DFQATT and SNEGSKA (reference sequence). The CDR3 DNA reads as TGCAGTGCCATTGGGGGGACATACGAGCAGTACTTC. This gives the protein CSAIGGTYEQYF.

This clonotype occurred many times. J is TRBJ2-7 and V is TRBV11-2; a weak D match, TRBD2 (6 bases). Looked up from germline, CDR1 is SGHAT and CDR2 is FQNNGV. The CDR3 extends over 15 amino acids. Trimming left V 0 bases short and J 3 bases short, with 12 bases between. The CDR3 nucleotides are TGTGCCAGCAGCTTAGATAGGCAGGGAGGCTACGAGCAGTACTTC. As protein: CASSLDRQGGYEQYF. Based on the CDR3 plus reference TRBV11-2 and TRBJ2-7, the full variable domain is EAGVAQSPRYKIIEKRQSVAFWCNPISGHATLYWYQQILGQGPKLLIQFQNNGVVDDSQLPKDRFSAERLKGVDSTLKIQPAKLEDSAVYLCASSLDRQGGYEQYFGPGTRLTVT.

This clonotype was counted ten times or more. The DNA for the CDR3 is TGTGCCAGCAGCCCGGGGCTAGCGGGGGGGGGAGATACGCAGTATTTT. This sequence encodes CASSPGLAGGGDTQYF. V usage is TRBV7-2 and J usage is TRBJ2-3; 12 bases map to TRBD2. Trimming removed 5 bases from V and 5 bases from J; junction bases left unmatched: 8. Germline V gene data show CDR1 as SGHTA and CDR2 as FQGNSA. The CDR3 spans 16 residues.